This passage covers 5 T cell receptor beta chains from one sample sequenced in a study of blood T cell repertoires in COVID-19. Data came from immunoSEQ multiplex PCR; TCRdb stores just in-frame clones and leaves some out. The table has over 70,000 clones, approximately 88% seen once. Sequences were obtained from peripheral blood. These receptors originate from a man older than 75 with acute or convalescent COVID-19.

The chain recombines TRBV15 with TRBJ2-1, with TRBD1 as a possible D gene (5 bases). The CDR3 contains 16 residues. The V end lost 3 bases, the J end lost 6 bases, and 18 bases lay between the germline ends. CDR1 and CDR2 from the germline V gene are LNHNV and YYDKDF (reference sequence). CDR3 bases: TGTGCCACCAGCAGTGGATTAGCAGGGCTACTCAATGAGCAGTTCTTC. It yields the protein CATSSGLAGLLNEQFF.

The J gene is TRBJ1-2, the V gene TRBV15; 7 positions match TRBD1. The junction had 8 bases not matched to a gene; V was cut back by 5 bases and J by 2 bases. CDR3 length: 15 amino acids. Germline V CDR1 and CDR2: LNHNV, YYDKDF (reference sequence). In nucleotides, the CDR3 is TGTGCCACCAGCCCAAGACAGGGCGGAAACTATGGCTACACCTTC. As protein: CATSPRQGGNYGYTF.

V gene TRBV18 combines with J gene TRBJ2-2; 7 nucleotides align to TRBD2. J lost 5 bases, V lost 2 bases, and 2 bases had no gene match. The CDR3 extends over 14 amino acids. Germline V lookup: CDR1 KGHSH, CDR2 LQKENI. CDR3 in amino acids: CASSPGLVTGELFF. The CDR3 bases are TGTGCCAGCTCACCAGGACTAGTTACCGGGGAGCTGTTTTTT.

The CDR3 loop is CASSWGGLVNEKLFF. The CDR3 DNA sequence: TGTGCCAGCAGCTGGGGTGGACTAGTTAATGAAAAACTGTTTTTT. The chain uses TRBV11-2 and TRBJ1-4, with D unclear. The CDR3 loop spans 15 amino acids. Trimming took 4 bases from V and 4 from J, leaving 13 bases between them. Germline-derived CDR1 and CDR2 are SGHAT and FQNNGV.

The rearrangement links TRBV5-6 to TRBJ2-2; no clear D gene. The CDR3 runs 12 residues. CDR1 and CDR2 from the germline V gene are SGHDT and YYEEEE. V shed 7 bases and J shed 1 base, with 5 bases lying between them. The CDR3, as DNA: TGTGCCAGCGGCAAGAACACCGGGGAGCTGTTTTTT. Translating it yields CASGKNTGELFF.